The rows below give T cell receptor beta chains drawn from one sample of a study of T cell responses to AZD1222 COVID-19 vaccine. Here immunoSEQ multiplex PCR was the method, and the copy in TCRdb shows in-frame clones only, minus some. Of under 150,000 clones detected, approximately 93% appear once; the ten largest clones hold about 3%. The sample consisted of peripheral blood, taken on day 0 of AZD1222 vaccination. The receptors come from an adult in good health. CDR3s include the opening cysteine and the closing phenylalanine or tryptophan. A D gene is named only where the DNA matches it firmly. Clone size is shown for a subset of rows, as once, few, many or a class of expanded clone.

TRBJ1-5 . . TRBV2 CASTEFGVDPLQDSNQPQHF TGTGCCAGCACCGAGTTTGGTGTAGACCCTCTTCAGGATAGCAATCAGCCCCAGCATTTT
TRBJ2-2 . . TRBV3-1/TRBV3-2 CASRPRVVTNTGELFF TGTGCCAGCCGCCCCCGGGTGGTCACAAACACCGGGGAGCTGTTTTTT
TRBJ2-3 . . TRBV27 CASSFLSLTSTDTQYF TGTGCCAGCAGTTTCCTATCATTGACTAGCACAGATACGCAGTATTTT
TRBJ2-3 . TRBD2 TRBV9 CASSVKAGGTPDTQYF TGTGCCAGCAGCGTAAAAGCGGGAGGGACGCCAGATACGCAGTATTTT
TRBJ1-6 . . TRBV3-1/TRBV3-2 CASSQDLGTPLHF TGTGCCAGCAGCCAAGATTTGGGCACACCCCTCCACTTT
TRBJ1-5 . . TRBV12-3/TRBV12-4 CASRRTVGQPQHF TGTGCCAGCAGAAGGACAGTCGGTCAGCCCCAGCATTTT
TRBJ2-5 . . TRBV5-1 CASSGTYQETQYF TGCGCCAGCAGTGGGACATACCAAGAGACCCAGTACTTC
TRBJ1-2 few TRBD1 TRBV20-1 CSAGQGYGYTF TGCAGTGCTGGACAGGGCTATGGCTACACCTTC
TRBJ2-1 . . TRBV11-2 CASSTAGWNEQFF TGTGCCAGCAGCACCGCGGGGTGGAATGAGCAGTTCTTC
TRBJ1-5 . . TRBV19 CASSMGQGHQPQHF TGTGCCAGTAGTATGGGGCAGGGTCATCAGCCCCAGCATTTT
TRBJ1-3 . . TRBV28 CASSLYGNTIYF TGTGCCAGCAGCCTGTACGGAAACACCATATATTTT